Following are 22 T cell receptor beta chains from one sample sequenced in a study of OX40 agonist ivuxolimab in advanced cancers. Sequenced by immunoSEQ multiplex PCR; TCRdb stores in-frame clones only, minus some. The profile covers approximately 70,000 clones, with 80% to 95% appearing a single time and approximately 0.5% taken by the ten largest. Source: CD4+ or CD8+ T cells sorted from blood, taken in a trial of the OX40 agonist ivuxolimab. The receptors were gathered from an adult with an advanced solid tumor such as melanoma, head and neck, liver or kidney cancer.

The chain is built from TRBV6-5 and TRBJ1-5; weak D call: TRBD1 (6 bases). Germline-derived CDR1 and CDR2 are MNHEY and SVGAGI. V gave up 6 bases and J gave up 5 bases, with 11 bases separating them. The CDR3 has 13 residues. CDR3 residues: CASRPQGHQPQHF. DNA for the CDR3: TGTGCCAGCAGACCACAGGGACATCAGCCCCAGCATTTT.

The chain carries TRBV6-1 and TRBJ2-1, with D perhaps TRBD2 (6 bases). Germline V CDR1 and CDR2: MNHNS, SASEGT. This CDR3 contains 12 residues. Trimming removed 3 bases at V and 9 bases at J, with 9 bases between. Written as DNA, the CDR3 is TGTGCCAGCAGTGAGTTGGGGGGTGAGCAGTTCTTC. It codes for CASSELGGEQFF.

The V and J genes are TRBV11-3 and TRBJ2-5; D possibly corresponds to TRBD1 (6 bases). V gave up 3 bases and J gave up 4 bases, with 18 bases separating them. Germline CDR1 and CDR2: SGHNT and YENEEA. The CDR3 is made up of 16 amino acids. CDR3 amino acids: CASSLGANEGGETQYF. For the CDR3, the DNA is TGTGCCAGCAGCTTGGGAGCCAACGAAGGGGGAGAGACCCAGTACTTC.

CDR3 amino acids: CASSSPGNEQFF. CDR3 nucleotide sequence: TGTGCCAGCAGTTCGCCAGGGAATGAGCAGTTCTTC. V and J are TRBV6-6 and TRBJ2-1; D possibly corresponds to TRBD1 (5 bases). V was shortened by 4 bases and J by 7 bases, with 8 bases between the two germline ends. CDR3 length: 12 residues. Germline V gene lookup returns CDR1 MNHNY and CDR2 SVGAGI (reference sequence).

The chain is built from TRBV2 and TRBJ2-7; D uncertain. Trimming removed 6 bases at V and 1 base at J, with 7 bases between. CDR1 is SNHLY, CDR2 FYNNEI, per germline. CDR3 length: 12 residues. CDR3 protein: CASSTRSYEQYF. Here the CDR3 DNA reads TGTGCCAGCAGCACACGATCCTACGAGCAGTACTTC. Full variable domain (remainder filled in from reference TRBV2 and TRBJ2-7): EPEVTQTPSHQVTQMGQEVILRCVPISNHLYFYWYRQILGQKVEFLVSFYNNEISEKSEIFDDQFSVERPDGSNFTLKIRSTKLEDSAMYFCASSTRSYEQYFGPGTRLTVT.

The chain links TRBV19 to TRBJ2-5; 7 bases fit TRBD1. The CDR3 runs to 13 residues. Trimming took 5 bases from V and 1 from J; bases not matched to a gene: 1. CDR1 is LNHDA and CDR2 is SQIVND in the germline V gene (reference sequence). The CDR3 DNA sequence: TGTGCCAGTAGTGGGGACAGCCAAGAGACCCAGTACTTC. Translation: CASSGDSQETQYF.

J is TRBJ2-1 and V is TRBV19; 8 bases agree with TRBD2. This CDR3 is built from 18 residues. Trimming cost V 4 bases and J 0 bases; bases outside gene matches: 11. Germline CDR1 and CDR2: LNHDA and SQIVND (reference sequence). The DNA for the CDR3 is TGTGCCAGTAGTACCACACCACTAGCGGACGTCTCCTACAATGAGCAGTTCTTC. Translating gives CASSTTPLADVSYNEQFF.

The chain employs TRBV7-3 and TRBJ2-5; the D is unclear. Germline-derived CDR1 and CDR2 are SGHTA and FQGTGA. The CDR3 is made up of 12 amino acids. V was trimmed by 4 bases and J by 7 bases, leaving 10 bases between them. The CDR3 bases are TGTGCCAGCAGCTCCATCTTGGGGACCCAGTACTTC. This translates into CASSSILGTQYF.

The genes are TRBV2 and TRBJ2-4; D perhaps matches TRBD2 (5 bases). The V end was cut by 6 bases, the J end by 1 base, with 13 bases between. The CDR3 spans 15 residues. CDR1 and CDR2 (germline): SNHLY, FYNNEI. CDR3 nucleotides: TGTGCCAGCAGGGAACTAGATGCGGCCAAAAACATTCAGTACTTC. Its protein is CASRELDAAKNIQYF. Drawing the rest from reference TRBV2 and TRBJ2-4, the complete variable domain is EPEVTQTPSHQVTQMGQEVILRCVPISNHLYFYWYRQILGQKVEFLVSFYNNEISEKSEIFDDQFSVERPDGSNFTLKIRSTKLEDSAMYFCASRELDAAKNIQYFGAGTRLSVL.

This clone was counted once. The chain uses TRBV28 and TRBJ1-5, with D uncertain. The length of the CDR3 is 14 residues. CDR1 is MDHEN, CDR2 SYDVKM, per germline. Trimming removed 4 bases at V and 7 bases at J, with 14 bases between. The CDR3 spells CASSSRALDQPQHF. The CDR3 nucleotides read TGTGCCAGCAGTTCCAGAGCCTTAGACCAGCCCCAGCATTTT.

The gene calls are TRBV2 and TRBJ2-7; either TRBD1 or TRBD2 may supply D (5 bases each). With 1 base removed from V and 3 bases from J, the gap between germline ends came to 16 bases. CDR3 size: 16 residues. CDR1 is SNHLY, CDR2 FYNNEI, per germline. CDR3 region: CASSEGAGRVIYEQYF. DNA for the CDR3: TGTGCCAGCAGTGAAGGGGCAGGGAGAGTTATCTACGAGCAGTACTTC. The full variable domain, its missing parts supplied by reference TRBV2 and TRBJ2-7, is EPEVTQTPSHQVTQMGQEVILRCVPISNHLYFYWYRQILGQKVEFLVSFYNNEISEKSEIFDDQFSVERPDGSNFTLKIRSTKLEDSAMYFCASSEGAGRVIYEQYFGPGTRLTVT.

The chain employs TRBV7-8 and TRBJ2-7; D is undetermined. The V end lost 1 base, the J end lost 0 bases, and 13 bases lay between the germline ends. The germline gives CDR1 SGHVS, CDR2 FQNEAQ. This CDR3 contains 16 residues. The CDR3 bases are TGTGCCAGCAGCTTAGATGTCGGCGAAAGCTCCTACGAGCAGTACTTC. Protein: CASSLDVGESSYEQYF.

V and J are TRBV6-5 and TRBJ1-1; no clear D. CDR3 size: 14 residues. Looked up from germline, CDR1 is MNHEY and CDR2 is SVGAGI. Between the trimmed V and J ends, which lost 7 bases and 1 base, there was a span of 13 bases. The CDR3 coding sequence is TGTGCCAGCATTACCCGGGGTGGGAACACTGAAGCTTTCTTT. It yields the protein CASITRGGNTEAFF.

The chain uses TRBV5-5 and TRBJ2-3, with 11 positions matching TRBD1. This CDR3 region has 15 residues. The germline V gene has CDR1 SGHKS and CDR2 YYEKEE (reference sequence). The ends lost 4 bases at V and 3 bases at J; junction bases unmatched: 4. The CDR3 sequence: CASSTGQGATDTQYF. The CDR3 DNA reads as TGTGCCAGCAGCACAGGACAGGGGGCGACAGATACGCAGTATTTT.

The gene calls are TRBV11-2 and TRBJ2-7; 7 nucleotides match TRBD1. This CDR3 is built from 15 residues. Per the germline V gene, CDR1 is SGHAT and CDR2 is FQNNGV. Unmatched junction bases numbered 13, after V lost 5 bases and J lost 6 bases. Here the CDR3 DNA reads TGTGCCAGCAGCCCCACTCCGGGACAGACGGCCGAGCAGTACTTC. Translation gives CASSPTPGQTAEQYF.

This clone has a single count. The CDR3 region has the DNA TGTGCCAGCAGCTTATGGGACAGGGGCCGCCGATCCGCCAAAAACATTCAGTACTTC. As protein: CASSLWDRGRRSAKNIQYF. The rearrangement joins TRBV7-4 to TRBJ2-4; 10 bases map to TRBD1. The ends lost 2 bases at V and 1 base at J; junction bases unmatched: 11. Germline V CDR1 and CDR2: SGHVT, SQSDAQ. This CDR3 has 19 residues.

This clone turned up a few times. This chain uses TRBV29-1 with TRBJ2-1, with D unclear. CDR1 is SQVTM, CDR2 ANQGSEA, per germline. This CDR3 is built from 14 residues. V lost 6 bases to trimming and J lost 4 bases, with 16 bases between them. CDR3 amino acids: CSVNKGQMYNEQFF. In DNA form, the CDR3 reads TGCAGCGTGAATAAAGGGCAGATGTACAATGAGCAGTTCTTC.

The CDR3 reads CASSPPDRNQPQHF. The CDR3 DNA is TGTGCCAGCAGTCCCCCGGACCGGAATCAGCCCCAGCATTTT. The chain couples TRBV6-6 to TRBJ1-5, with no clear D. Germline assignment: CDR1 MNHNY and CDR2 SVGAGI (reference sequence). The V and J ends lost 5 bases and 4 bases respectively, with 12 bases between them. This CDR3 has 14 residues.

In nucleotides, the CDR3 is TGTGCCAGCAGCTTACTCACAGGGGCGGGAGAGACCCAGTACTTC. This translates into CASSLLTGAGETQYF. The chain has TRBV7-2 and TRBJ2-5, with 7 bases identical to TRBD1. The CDR3 is made up of 15 amino acids. V was pared by 2 bases and J by 4 bases, with 7 bases of the junction left unmatched. Per germline, CDR1 SGHTA and CDR2 FQGNSA.

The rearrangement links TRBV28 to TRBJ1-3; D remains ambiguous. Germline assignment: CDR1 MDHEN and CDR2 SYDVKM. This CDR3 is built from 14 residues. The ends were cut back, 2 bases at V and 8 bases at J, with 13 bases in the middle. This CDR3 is CASSLQARMYTIYF. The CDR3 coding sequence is TGTGCCAGCAGTTTACAGGCTAGAATGTACACCATATATTTT. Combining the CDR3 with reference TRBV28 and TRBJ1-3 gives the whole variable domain DVKVTQSSRYLVKRTGEKVFLECVQDMDHENMFWYRQDPGLGLRLIYFSYDVKMKEKGDIPEGYSVSREKKERFSLILESASTNQTSMYLCASSLQARMYTIYFGEGSWLTVV.

The CDR3, as DNA: TGTGCCAGTAGTCCCTTTGTCTGGACTAGCGGGAGGGTTGAGCAGTTCTTC. This encodes CASSPFVWTSGRVEQFF. The rearrangement uses TRBV19 and TRBJ2-1; TRBD2 agrees at 15 bases. This CDR3 region has 17 residues. J lost 9 bases, V lost 5 bases, and 11 bases had no gene match. Germline CDR1 and CDR2: LNHDA and SQIVND (reference sequence).

The CDR3 DNA follows: TGCGCCAGTAGCAGGGGGCGGGTCACTGAAGCTTTCTTT. This sequence encodes CASSRGRVTEAFF. The rearrangement links TRBV4-3 to TRBJ1-1; TRBD1 agrees at 8 bases. V lost 9 bases to trimming and J lost 4 bases; unmatched junction nucleotides: 7. Germline CDR1 and CDR2: LGHNA and YSLEER. The CDR3 is 13 residues long.